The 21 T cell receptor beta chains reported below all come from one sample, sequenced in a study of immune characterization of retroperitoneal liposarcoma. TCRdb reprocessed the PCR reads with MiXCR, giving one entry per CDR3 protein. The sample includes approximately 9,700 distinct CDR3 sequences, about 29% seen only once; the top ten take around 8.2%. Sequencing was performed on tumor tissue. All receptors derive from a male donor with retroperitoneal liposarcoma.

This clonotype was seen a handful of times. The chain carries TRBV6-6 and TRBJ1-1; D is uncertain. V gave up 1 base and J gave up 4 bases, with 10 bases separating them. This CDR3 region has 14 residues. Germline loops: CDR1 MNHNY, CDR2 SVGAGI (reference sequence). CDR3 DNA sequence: TGTGCCAGCAGTTACTACGGGGAAGGCACTGAAGCTTTCTTT. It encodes CASSYYGEGTEAFF.

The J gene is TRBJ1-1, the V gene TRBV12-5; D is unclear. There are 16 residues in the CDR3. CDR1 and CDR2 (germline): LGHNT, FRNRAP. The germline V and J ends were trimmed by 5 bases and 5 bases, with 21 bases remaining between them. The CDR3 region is CASGPASFNLMTEAFF. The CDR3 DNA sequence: TGTGCTAGTGGTCCCGCATCCTTTAACTTAATGACTGAAGCTTTCTTT.

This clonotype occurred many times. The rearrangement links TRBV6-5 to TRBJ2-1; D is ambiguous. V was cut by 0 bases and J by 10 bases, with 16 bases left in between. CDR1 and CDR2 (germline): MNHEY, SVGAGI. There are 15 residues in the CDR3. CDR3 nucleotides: TGTGCCAGCAGTTACTCGCCAGCCCGAGATTACGAGCAGTTCTTC. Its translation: CASSYSPARDYEQFF.

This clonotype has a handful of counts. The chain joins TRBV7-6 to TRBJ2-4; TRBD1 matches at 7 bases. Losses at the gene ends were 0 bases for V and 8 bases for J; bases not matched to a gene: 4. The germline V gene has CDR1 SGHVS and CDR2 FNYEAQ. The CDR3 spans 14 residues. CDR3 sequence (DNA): TGTGCCAGCAGCTTAGCAGAGGGGGCGTACATTCAGTACTTC. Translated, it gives CASSLAEGAYIQYF.

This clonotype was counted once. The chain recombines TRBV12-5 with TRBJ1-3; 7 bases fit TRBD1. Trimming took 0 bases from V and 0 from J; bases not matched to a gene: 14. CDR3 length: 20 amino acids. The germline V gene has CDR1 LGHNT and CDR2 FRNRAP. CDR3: CASGLVRGSGDSLSGNTIYF. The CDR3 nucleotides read TGTGCTAGTGGTTTGGTACGTGGATCGGGGGACAGTCTCTCTGGAAACACCATATATTTT.

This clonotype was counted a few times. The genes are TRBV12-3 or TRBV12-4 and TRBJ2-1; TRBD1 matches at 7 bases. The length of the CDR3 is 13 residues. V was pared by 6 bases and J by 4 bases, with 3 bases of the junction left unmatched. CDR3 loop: CASRMGQYNEQFF. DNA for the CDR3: TGTGCCAGCAGGATGGGACAGTACAATGAGCAGTTCTTC.

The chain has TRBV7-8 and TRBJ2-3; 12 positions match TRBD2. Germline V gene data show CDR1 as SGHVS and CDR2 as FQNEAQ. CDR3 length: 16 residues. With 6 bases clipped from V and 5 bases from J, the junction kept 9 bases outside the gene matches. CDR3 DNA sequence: TGTGCCAGCAGTCACCATACTAGCGGGAGGATAGATACGCAGTATTTT. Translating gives CASSHHTSGRIDTQYF.

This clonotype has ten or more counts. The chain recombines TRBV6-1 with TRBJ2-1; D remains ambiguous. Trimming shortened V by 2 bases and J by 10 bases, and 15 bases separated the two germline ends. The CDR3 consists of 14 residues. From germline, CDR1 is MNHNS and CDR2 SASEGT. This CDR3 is CASSEFYGSYEQFF. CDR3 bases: TGTGCCAGCAGTGAATTTTACGGCTCCTACGAGCAGTTCTTC.

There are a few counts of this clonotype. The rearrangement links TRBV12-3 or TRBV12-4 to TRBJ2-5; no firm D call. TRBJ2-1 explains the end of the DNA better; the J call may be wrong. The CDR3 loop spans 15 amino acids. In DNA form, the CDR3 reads TGTGCCAGCAGTTTCGGGTCCGCCGCCCAAGAGACCCAGTTCTTC. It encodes CASSFGSAAQETQFF.

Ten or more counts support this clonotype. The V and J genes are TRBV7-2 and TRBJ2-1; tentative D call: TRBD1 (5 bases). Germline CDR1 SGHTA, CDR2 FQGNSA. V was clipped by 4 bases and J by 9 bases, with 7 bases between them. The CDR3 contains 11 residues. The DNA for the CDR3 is TGTGCCAGCAGCTGGGGCGGTGAGCAGTTCTTC. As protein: CASSWGGEQFF.

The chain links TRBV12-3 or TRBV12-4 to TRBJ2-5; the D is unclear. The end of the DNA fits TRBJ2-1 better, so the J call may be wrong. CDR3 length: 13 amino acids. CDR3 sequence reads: CASSLAAHNEQFF. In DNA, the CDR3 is TGTGCCAGCAGTTTAGCGGCCCACAATGAGCAGTTCTTC.

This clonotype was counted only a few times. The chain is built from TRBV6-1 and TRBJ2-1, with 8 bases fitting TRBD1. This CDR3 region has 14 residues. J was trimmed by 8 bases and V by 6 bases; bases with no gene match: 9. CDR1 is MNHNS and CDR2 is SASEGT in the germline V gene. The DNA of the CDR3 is TGTGCCAGCAGACCAGGGACAGGTCGGGATGAGCAGTTCTTC. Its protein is CASRPGTGRDEQFF.

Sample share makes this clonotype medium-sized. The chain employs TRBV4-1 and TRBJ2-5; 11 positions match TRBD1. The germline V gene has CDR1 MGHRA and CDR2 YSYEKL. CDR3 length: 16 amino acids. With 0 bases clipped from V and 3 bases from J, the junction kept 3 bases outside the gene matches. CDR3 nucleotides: TGCGCCAGCAGCCAAGATTGGGGACAGGGGGAAGAGACCCAGTACTTC. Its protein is CASSQDWGQGEETQYF.

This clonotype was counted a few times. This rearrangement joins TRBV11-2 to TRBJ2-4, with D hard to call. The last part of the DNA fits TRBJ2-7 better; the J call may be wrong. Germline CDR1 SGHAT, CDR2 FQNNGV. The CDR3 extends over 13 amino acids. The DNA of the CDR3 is TGTGCCAGCAGCTTAGCCTGGTCCTACGAGCAGTACTTC. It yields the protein CASSLAWSYEQYF.

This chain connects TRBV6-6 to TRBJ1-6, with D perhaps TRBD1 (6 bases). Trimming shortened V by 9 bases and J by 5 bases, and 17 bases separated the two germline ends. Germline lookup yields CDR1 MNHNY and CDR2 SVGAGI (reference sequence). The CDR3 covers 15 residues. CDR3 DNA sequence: TGTGCCAGTTACGTGGGGGGCGCAGATAATTCACCCCTCCACTTT. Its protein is CASYVGGADNSPLHF.

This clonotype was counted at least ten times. The DNA of the CDR3 is TGTGCCAGCAGTTACACAGGGAACTACGAGCAGTACTTC. Translated: CASSYTGNYEQYF. The gene calls are TRBV6-6 and TRBJ2-1; possible D gene TRBD1, 6 bases. The end of the DNA is better explained by TRBJ2-7, so the J call may be wrong. Germline CDR1 is MNHNY and CDR2 is SVGAGI (reference sequence). The CDR3 is 13 residues long.

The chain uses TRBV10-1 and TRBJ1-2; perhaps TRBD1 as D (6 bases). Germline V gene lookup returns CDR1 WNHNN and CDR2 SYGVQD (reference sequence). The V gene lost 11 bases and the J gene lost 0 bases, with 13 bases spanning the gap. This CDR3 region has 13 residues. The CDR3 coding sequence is TGCGCCGGACGAGGGGGGCCTAACTATGGCTACACCTTC. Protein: CAGRGGPNYGYTF.

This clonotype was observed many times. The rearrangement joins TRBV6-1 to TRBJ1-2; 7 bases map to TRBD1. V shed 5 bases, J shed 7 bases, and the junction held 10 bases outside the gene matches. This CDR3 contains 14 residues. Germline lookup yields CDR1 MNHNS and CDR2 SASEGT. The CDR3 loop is CASSPQGGGSGYTF. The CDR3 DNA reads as TGTGCCAGCAGTCCCCAGGGAGGGGGCAGTGGCTACACCTTC.

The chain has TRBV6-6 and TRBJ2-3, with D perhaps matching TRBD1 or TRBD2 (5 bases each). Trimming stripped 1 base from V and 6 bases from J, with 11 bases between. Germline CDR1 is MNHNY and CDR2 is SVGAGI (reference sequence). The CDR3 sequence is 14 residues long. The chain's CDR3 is CASSYFAGADTQYF. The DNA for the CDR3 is TGTGCCAGCAGTTACTTTGCCGGGGCGGATACGCAGTATTTT.

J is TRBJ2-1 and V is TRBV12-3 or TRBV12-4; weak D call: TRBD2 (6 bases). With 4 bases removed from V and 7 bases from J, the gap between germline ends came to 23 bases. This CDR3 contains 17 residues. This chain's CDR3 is CASSWEFKAGPDNEQFF. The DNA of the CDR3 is TGTGCCAGCAGTTGGGAATTTAAAGCGGGTCCTGATAATGAGCAGTTCTTC.

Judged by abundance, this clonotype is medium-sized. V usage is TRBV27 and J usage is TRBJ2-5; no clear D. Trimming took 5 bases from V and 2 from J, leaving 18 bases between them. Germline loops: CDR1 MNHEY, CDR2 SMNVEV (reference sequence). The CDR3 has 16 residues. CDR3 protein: CASSPRTTSQQETQYF. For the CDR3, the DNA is TGTGCCAGCAGTCCCCGAACGACTTCGCAACAAGAGACCCAGTACTTC.